A selection of T cell receptor beta chains follows, all from one sample in a study of OX40 agonist ivuxolimab in advanced cancers. The data were produced by immunoSEQ multiplex PCR, yet TCRdb's version contains in-frame clones alone and is incomplete. The table has about 89,000 clones, approximately 91% seen once. The sample in question was CD4+ or CD8+ T cells sorted from blood, obtained in a trial of the OX40 agonist ivuxolimab. The receptor source for this set is an adult with an advanced solid tumor such as melanoma, head and neck, liver or kidney cancer. Each CDR3 is given with its conserved first and last residue. The order of the fields is V gene, J gene, clone size, D gene, CDR3 DNA, CDR3 protein. A D gene is named only where the DNA matches it firmly. For some rows the clone size is stated as once, few or many, or as a class when expanded; others skip it.

v_gene: TRBV11-2
j_gene: TRBJ2-7
abundance: NA
d_gene: NA
CDR3nt: TGTGCCAGCAGCTTAGATCTCAGGGCGATCGACGAGCAGTACTTC
CDR3aa: CASSLDLRAIDEQYF

v_gene: TRBV5-1
j_gene: TRBJ1-1
abundance: NA
d_gene: NA
CDR3nt: TGCGCCAGCAGCTTGGCTGTGAACACTGAAGCTTTCTTT
CDR3aa: CASSLAVNTEAFF

v_gene: TRBV7-9
j_gene: TRBJ2-3
abundance: NA
d_gene: NA
CDR3nt: TGTGCCAGCAGCTTAGGACTTTCTAGCACAGATACGCAGTATTTT
CDR3aa: CASSLGLSSTDTQYF

v_gene: TRBV6-5
j_gene: TRBJ2-7
abundance: NA
d_gene: TRBD2
CDR3nt: TGTGCCAGCAGTCTAGCGGTTCAGGACGAGCAGTACTTC
CDR3aa: CASSLAVQDEQYF

v_gene: TRBV7-2
j_gene: TRBJ2-5
abundance: NA
d_gene: NA
CDR3nt: TGTGCCAGCGGAGGGGGAGGGGGGACCCAGTACTTC
CDR3aa: CASGGGGGTQYF

v_gene: TRBV19
j_gene: TRBJ2-1
abundance: NA
d_gene: NA
CDR3nt: TGTGCCAGTAGTCTGGGGAGGTCCTACAATGAGCAGTTCTTC
CDR3aa: CASSLGRSYNEQFF

v_gene: TRBV7-2
j_gene: TRBJ1-4
abundance: once
d_gene: NA
CDR3nt: TGTGCCAGCAGCGCCCCGGGACTTGAAAAACTGTTTTTT
CDR3aa: CASSAPGLEKLFF

v_gene: TRBV5-1
j_gene: TRBJ2-7
abundance: NA
d_gene: TRBD1
CDR3nt: TGCGCCAGCAGCCCTGCGACAGGGGTCTCCTACGAGCAGTACTTC
CDR3aa: CASSPATGVSYEQYF

v_gene: TRBV6-5
j_gene: TRBJ1-1
abundance: once
d_gene: TRBD1
CDR3nt: TGTGCCAGCAGTTCCCGACAGGGGTGGAACACTGAAGCTTTCTTT
CDR3aa: CASSSRQGWNTEAFF

v_gene: TRBV18
j_gene: TRBJ2-6
abundance: NA
d_gene: NA
CDR3nt: TGTGCCAGCTCACGAGGCTCCTCTGGGGCCAACGTCCTGACTTTC
CDR3aa: CASSRGSSGANVLTF

v_gene: TRBV7-6
j_gene: TRBJ2-2
abundance: NA
d_gene: TRBD2
CDR3nt: TGTGCCAGCAGCTCCCTAGCGGGAACGGATCCCGGGGAGCTGTTTTTT
CDR3aa: CASSSLAGTDPGELFF

v_gene: TRBV30
j_gene: TRBJ1-4
abundance: NA
d_gene: NA
CDR3nt: TGTGCCTGGGAGGACAGTTTGAATGAAAAACTGTTTTTT
CDR3aa: CAWEDSLNEKLFF

v_gene: TRBV18
j_gene: TRBJ1-2
abundance: once
d_gene: TRBD1
CDR3nt: TGTGCCAGCTCACCGGGACAGGGGGTAGAGTATGGCTACACCTTC
CDR3aa: CASSPGQGVEYGYTF

v_gene: TRBV25-1
j_gene: TRBJ2-1
abundance: NA
d_gene: NA
CDR3nt: TGTGCCAGCAGTGAATCTCCAACTAGCCTCAATGAGCAGTTCTTC
CDR3aa: CASSESPTSLNEQFF

v_gene: TRBV11-2
j_gene: TRBJ1-5
abundance: NA
d_gene: NA
CDR3nt: TGTGCCAGCCAGGTCCAAGGGGGCAATCAGCCCCAGCATTTT
CDR3aa: CASQVQGGNQPQHF

v_gene: TRBV9
j_gene: TRBJ2-5
abundance: NA
d_gene: TRBD2
CDR3nt: TGTGCCAGCAGCGAGCGGGGGGGCCAAGAGACCCAGTACTTC
CDR3aa: CASSERGGQETQYF

v_gene: TRBV7-3
j_gene: TRBJ1-5
abundance: NA
d_gene: TRBD1
CDR3nt: TGTGCCAGCAGCCCAGGACAGGGTCCCAATCAGCCCCAGCATTTT
CDR3aa: CASSPGQGPNQPQHF

v_gene: TRBV19
j_gene: TRBJ2-5
abundance: NA
d_gene: NA
CDR3nt: TGTGCCAGTAGTTCAACGCTTATAAGTTTACAAGAGACCCAGTACTTC
CDR3aa: CASSSTLISLQETQYF

v_gene: TRBV19
j_gene: TRBJ1-6
abundance: few
d_gene: NA
CDR3nt: TGTGCCAGCACGGGACGGGATAATTCACCCCTCCACTTT
CDR3aa: CASTGRDNSPLHF

v_gene: TRBV5-1
j_gene: TRBJ1-1
abundance: NA
d_gene: NA
CDR3nt: TGCGCCAGCAGCTCGACAGGGAACACTGAAGCTTTCTTT
CDR3aa: CASSSTGNTEAFF

v_gene: TRBV30
j_gene: TRBJ1-2
abundance: NA
d_gene: NA
CDR3nt: TGTGCCTGGAGTGTAGTATGGGGAAACTATGGCTACACCTTC
CDR3aa: CAWSVVWGNYGYTF

v_gene: TRBV18
j_gene: TRBJ2-5
abundance: once
d_gene: NA
CDR3nt: TGTGCCAGCTCATCACCTTTGGACAGAGTTGAGACCCAGTACTTC
CDR3aa: CASSSPLDRVETQYF

v_gene: TRBV6-5
j_gene: TRBJ2-5
abundance: NA
d_gene: TRBD2
CDR3nt: TGTGCCAGCAGTTACTCTAGCGGGGGGTTAGAGACCCAGTACTTC
CDR3aa: CASSYSSGGLETQYF

v_gene: TRBV5-1
j_gene: TRBJ1-1
abundance: NA
d_gene: NA
CDR3nt: TGCGCCAGCAGCTTGGACATTTCGAACGCTGAAGCTTTCTTT
CDR3aa: CASSLDISNAEAFF

v_gene: TRBV18
j_gene: TRBJ2-2
abundance: NA
d_gene: NA
CDR3nt: TGTGCCAGCTCAACTCAGGGAGTCGACACCGGGGAGCTGTTTTTT
CDR3aa: CASSTQGVDTGELFF

v_gene: TRBV10-3
j_gene: TRBJ1-1
abundance: NA
d_gene: NA
CDR3nt: TGTGCCATCAGTGAGGGGGGGAGGGCTTTCTTT
CDR3aa: CAISEGGRAFF

v_gene: TRBV7-2
j_gene: TRBJ2-1
abundance: NA
d_gene: TRBD2
CDR3nt: TGTGCCAGCAGCTACCAGCGGGAGACCTACAATGAGCAGTTCTTC
CDR3aa: CASSYQRETYNEQFF

v_gene: TRBV19
j_gene: TRBJ2-7
abundance: NA
d_gene: TRBD1
CDR3nt: TGTGCCAGTAGTTCACGAGGACAGGTATACGAGCAGTACTTC
CDR3aa: CASSSRGQVYEQYF

v_gene: TRBV27
j_gene: TRBJ1-4
abundance: NA
d_gene: TRBD1
CDR3nt: TGTGCCAGCAGATTACAGGGGGGGAATGAAAAACTGTTTTTT
CDR3aa: CASRLQGGNEKLFF

v_gene: TRBV9
j_gene: TRBJ2-7
abundance: NA
d_gene: NA
CDR3nt: TGTGCCAGCAGCCTTCTCTCCTACGAGCAGTACTTC
CDR3aa: CASSLLSYEQYF

v_gene: TRBV28
j_gene: TRBJ2-5
abundance: NA
d_gene: TRBD2
CDR3nt: TGTGCCAGCAGTTTAGGACCTGGGGGACTAGCGGGGGGAGAGACCCAGTACTTC
CDR3aa: CASSLGPGGLAGGETQYF

v_gene: TRBV29-1
j_gene: TRBJ2-5
abundance: NA
d_gene: NA
CDR3nt: TGCAGCGGGGTAAGGGGAGAGACCCAGTACTTC
CDR3aa: CSGVRGETQYF

v_gene: TRBV2
j_gene: TRBJ2-7
abundance: NA
d_gene: TRBD1
CDR3nt: TGTGCCAGCGCTAACAACCCGGGACAGGGTCAGTACTTC
CDR3aa: CASANNPGQGQYF

v_gene: TRBV5-1
j_gene: TRBJ2-3
abundance: NA
d_gene: TRBD1
CDR3nt: TGCGCCAGTGAGAATAGGGGGCAAGGAGATACGCAGTATTTT
CDR3aa: CASENRGQGDTQYF

v_gene: TRBV18
j_gene: TRBJ2-1
abundance: NA
d_gene: NA
CDR3nt: TGTGCCAGCTCAGCAACTAGAGACAATGAGCAGTTCTTC
CDR3aa: CASSATRDNEQFF

v_gene: TRBV10-1
j_gene: TRBJ2-1
abundance: NA
d_gene: TRBD1
CDR3nt: TGCGCCAGCAGTCCCACAGGGGATCCTTCCTACAATGAGCAGTTCTTC
CDR3aa: CASSPTGDPSYNEQFF

v_gene: TRBV5-1
j_gene: TRBJ2-1
abundance: NA
d_gene: NA
CDR3nt: TGCGCCAGCAGCTTGGGGCAGGCCAATGAGCAGTTCTTC
CDR3aa: CASSLGQANEQFF

v_gene: TRBV28
j_gene: TRBJ1-1
abundance: NA
d_gene: NA
CDR3nt: TGTGCCAGCAGTTTATCCGGGAGCACTGAAGCTTTCTTT
CDR3aa: CASSLSGSTEAFF

v_gene: TRBV5-1
j_gene: TRBJ2-7
abundance: NA
d_gene: NA
CDR3nt: TGCGCCAGCAGCTCGGGGGACAGAGTCTACGAGCAGTACTTC
CDR3aa: CASSSGDRVYEQYF

v_gene: TRBV28
j_gene: TRBJ2-5
abundance: NA
d_gene: TRBD2
CDR3nt: TGTGCCACCTCTAGCCGCGGGGGGGCGGAGACCCAGTACTTC
CDR3aa: CATSSRGGAETQYF

v_gene: TRBV10-3
j_gene: TRBJ1-2
abundance: NA
d_gene: NA
CDR3nt: TGTGCCATCAGTGAGTCGGGTAGGGAGGATGGCTACACCTTC
CDR3aa: CAISESGREDGYTF

v_gene: TRBV5-1
j_gene: TRBJ2-1
abundance: NA
d_gene: NA
CDR3nt: TGCGCCAGCAGATCTCAGGGCCCGGACAATGAGCAGTTCTTC
CDR3aa: CASRSQGPDNEQFF

v_gene: TRBV2
j_gene: TRBJ2-5
abundance: once
d_gene: TRBD1
CDR3nt: TGTGCCAGCAACCCGGACAGGGTACTGCAAGAGACCCAGTACTTC
CDR3aa: CASNPDRVLQETQYF

v_gene: TRBV30
j_gene: TRBJ1-3
abundance: NA
d_gene: TRBD1
CDR3nt: TGTGCCTGGAGGACAGGGGCGAGCGGAAACACCATATATTTT
CDR3aa: CAWRTGASGNTIYF

v_gene: TRBV18
j_gene: TRBJ2-5
abundance: NA
d_gene: NA
CDR3nt: TGTGCCAGCTCACCACAAGCGTTGGGGGCTGAGACCCAGTACTTC
CDR3aa: CASSPQALGAETQYF